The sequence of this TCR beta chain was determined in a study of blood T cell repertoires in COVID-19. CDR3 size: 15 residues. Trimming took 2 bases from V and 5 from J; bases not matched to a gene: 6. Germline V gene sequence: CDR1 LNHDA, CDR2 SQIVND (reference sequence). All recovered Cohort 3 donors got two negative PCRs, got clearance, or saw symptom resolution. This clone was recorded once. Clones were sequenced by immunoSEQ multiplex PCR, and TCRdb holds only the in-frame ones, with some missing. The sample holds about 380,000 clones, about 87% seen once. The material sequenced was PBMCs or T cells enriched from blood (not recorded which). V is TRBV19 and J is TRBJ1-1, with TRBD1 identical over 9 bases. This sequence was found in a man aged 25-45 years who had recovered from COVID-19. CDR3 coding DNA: TGTGCCAGTAGTATATCGGGACAGGGTGTGACTGAAGCTTTCTTT. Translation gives CASSISGQGVTEAFF.